Below, one T cell receptor beta chain is given with its context. One end of the junction is discordant with germline, which a read error may explain. This record belongs to a study of identical twins. Germline CDR1 reads LGHDT; CDR2 reads YNNKEL (reference sequence). CDR3 length equals 14 residues. TCRdb recomputed calls from the 5' RACE reads with MiXCR, one row per CDR3 protein. The profile covers more than 1.5 million distinct CDR3 sequences, with less than 40% appearing a single time and about 0.27% taken by the ten largest. This TCR came from a newborn girl in good health. Sequenced sample: cord blood. This chain links TRBV3-1 with TRBJ2-7, with unresolved D. In nucleotides, the CDR3 is TGTGCCAACAGCCAAGATCCGTCCATCTACGAGCAGTACTTC. Translation gives CANSQDPSIYEQYF.